These 8 T cell receptor beta chains originate from one sample sequenced in a study of T cell responses to AZD1222 COVID-19 vaccine. Libraries were prepared by immunoSEQ multiplex PCR; TCRdb keeps only in-frame clonotypes and omits some of them. The profile shows roughly 170,000 clones, 90% to 95% of them singletons. The sample consisted of peripheral blood, taken on day 0 of AZD1222 vaccination. The receptor source for this set is an adult in good health.

This chain joins TRBV10-3 and TRBJ1-3, with D maybe TRBD1 (5 bases). Germline V gene lookup returns CDR1 ENHRY and CDR2 SYGVKD. V lost 7 bases to trimming and J lost 4 bases, with 17 bases between them. This CDR3 has 15 residues. Here the CDR3 reads CAITTKGISGNTIYF. CDR3 nucleotides: TGTGCCATCACAACAAAGGGGATAAGCGGAAACACCATATATTTT.

The J gene is TRBJ2-5, the V gene TRBV10-3; 11 bases line up with TRBD2. The CDR3 sequence is 15 residues long. The germline V gene encodes CDR1 ENHRY and CDR2 SYGVKD. V was pared by 6 bases and J by 5 bases, with 8 bases of the junction left unmatched. Here the CDR3 DNA reads TGTGCCATCAGAACTAGCGGGGGAGATGTGGAGACCCAGTACTTC. Translated, it gives CAIRTSGGDVETQYF.

This rearrangement joins TRBV27 to TRBJ2-3, with D possibly TRBD2 on 7 matching bases. V was pared by 3 bases and J by 0 bases, with 16 bases between. Looked up from germline, CDR1 is MNHEY and CDR2 is SMNVEV (reference sequence). This CDR3 has 17 residues. CDR3 nucleotides: TGTGCCAGCAGTTTCTACAGGGCGCGGGGGAGCACAGATACGCAGTATTTT. The encoded protein is CASSFYRARGSTDTQYF.

The chain links TRBV5-4 to TRBJ1-6; D is undetermined. Germline V CDR1 and CDR2: SGHNT, YYREEE (reference sequence). The CDR3 has 16 amino acids. The V end was cut by 0 bases, the J end by 3 bases, with 10 bases between. The DNA for the CDR3 is TGTGCCAGCAGCTTGGGAGGGAACCACTATAATTCACCCCTCCACTTT. Protein sequence: CASSLGGNHYNSPLHF.

The gene calls are TRBV7-2 and TRBJ2-7; D call uncertain. V lost 6 bases to trimming and J lost 6 bases, with 15 bases between them. The germline V gene encodes CDR1 SGHTA and CDR2 FQGNSA. The length of the CDR3 is 13 residues. CDR3 residues: CASRSNLLREQYF. CDR3 in DNA: TGTGCCAGCAGGTCTAACCTCCTGCGCGAGCAGTACTTC.

The V gene is TRBV4-1, the J gene TRBJ1-1, with unresolved D. The CDR3 has 15 residues. The V end was cut by 2 bases, the J end by 3 bases, with 13 bases between. The germline V gene has CDR1 MGHRA and CDR2 YSYEKL. CDR3 DNA sequence: TGCGCCAGCAGCCAATCGACCCCAACGGACACTGAAGCTTTCTTT. It specifies CASSQSTPTDTEAFF.

The rearrangement uses TRBV28 and TRBJ2-7; the D gene is possibly TRBD2 (5 bases). The germline V and J ends were trimmed by 6 bases and 0 bases, with 9 bases remaining between them. Germline lookup yields CDR1 MDHEN and CDR2 SYDVKM. This CDR3 contains 13 residues. The CDR3 spells CASSGVPSYEQYF. The DNA for the CDR3 is TGTGCCAGCAGCGGGGTTCCCTCCTACGAGCAGTACTTC.

The V gene is TRBV28, the J gene TRBJ2-1; 8 bases agree with TRBD1. The CDR3 runs to 17 residues. Germline V CDR1 and CDR2: MDHEN, SYDVKM. J gave up 0 bases and V 5 bases, and 9 bases lay outside the gene matches. CDR3 in DNA: TGTGCCAGCAGTGCACATTTGACAGGGGTCTCCTACAATGAGCAGTTCTTC. It yields the protein CASSAHLTGVSYNEQFF.